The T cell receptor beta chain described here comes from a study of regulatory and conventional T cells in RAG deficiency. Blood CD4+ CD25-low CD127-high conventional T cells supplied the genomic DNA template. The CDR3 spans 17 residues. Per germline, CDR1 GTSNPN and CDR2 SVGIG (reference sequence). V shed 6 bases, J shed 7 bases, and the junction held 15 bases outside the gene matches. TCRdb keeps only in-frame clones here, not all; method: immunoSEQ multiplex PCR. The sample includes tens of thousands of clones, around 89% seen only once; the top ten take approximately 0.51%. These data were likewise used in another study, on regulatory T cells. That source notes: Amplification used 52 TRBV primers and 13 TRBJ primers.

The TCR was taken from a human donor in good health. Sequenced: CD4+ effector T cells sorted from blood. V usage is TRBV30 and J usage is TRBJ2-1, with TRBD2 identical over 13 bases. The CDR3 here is CACVPDRRLAGGNEQFF. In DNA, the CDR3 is TGTGCCTGTGTCCCCGACAGAAGACTAGCGGGAGGTAATGAGCAGTTCTTC.